This entry lists 25 T cell receptor beta chains sequenced from one sample in a study of cytomegalovirus exposure and HLA in healthy donors. PCR used 60 Vbeta primers and 13 Jbeta primers. TCRdb keeps only in-frame clones here, not all; method: immunoSEQ multiplex PCR. The sample table sets out 68,000 or so clones. What was sequenced was PBMCs. The receptors originated from a female donor in good health and CMV-seropositive.

The chain is built from TRBV5-1 and TRBJ1-2; the D gene is possibly TRBD1 (6 bases). The V and J ends lost 7 bases and 3 bases respectively, with 16 bases between them. This CDR3 has 14 amino acids. Germline loops: CDR1 SGHRS, CDR2 YFSETQ. This CDR3 reads CASSPAPGDYGYTF. The CDR3 nucleotides are TGCGCCAGCTCCCCGGCCCCAGGGGACTATGGCTACACCTTC. Combining the CDR3 with reference TRBV5-1 and TRBJ1-2 gives the whole variable domain KAGVTQTPRYLIKTRGQQVTLSCSPISGHRSVSWYQQTPGQGLQFLFEYFSETQRNKGNFPGRFSGRQFSNSRSEMNVSTLELGDSALYLCASSPAPGDYGYTFGSGTRLTVV.

The genes are TRBV6-5 and TRBJ2-3; 8 nucleotides line up with TRBD2. V shed 7 bases and J 4 bases; nucleotides not matched to a gene: 4. In germline, CDR1 is MNHEY, CDR2 SVGAGI. The CDR3 is 13 amino acids. CDR3 residues: CASKNGGADTQYF. The DNA for the CDR3 is TGTGCCAGCAAGAACGGGGGGGCAGATACGCAGTATTTT.

This sequence joins TRBV18 and TRBJ2-5; TRBD1 matches at 7 bases. The germline gives CDR1 KGHSH, CDR2 LQKENI. CDR3 length: 17 residues. J gave up 5 bases and V 3 bases, and 15 bases lay outside the gene matches. The CDR3 region is CASSPITGALVWETQYF. CDR3 nucleotide sequence: TGTGCCAGCTCACCGATTACAGGGGCCCTTGTCTGGGAGACCCAGTACTTC.

The chain carries TRBV6-5 and TRBJ1-2; unclear D gene. CDR3 length: 15 residues. V lost 5 bases to trimming and J lost 8 bases, with 21 bases between them. From germline, CDR1 is MNHEY and CDR2 SVGAGI. CDR3 sequence (DNA): TGTGCCAGCAGTACCAGGTTGGAGGGCAGTAGGGGCTACACCTTC. This sequence encodes CASSTRLEGSRGYTF.

The CDR3 sequence is CAARQGEFLPQHF. CDR3 DNA sequence: TGTGCCGCACGTCAGGGGGAGTTCCTACCCCAGCATTTT. The chain has TRBV6-1 and TRBJ1-5; 7 nucleotides match TRBD1. V trimming: 11 bases; J trimming: 10 bases; junction bases outside the gene matches: 14. The CDR3 has 13 amino acids. Germline CDR1 and CDR2: MNHNS and SASEGT.

The chain recombines TRBV7-2 with TRBJ1-2, with D tentatively TRBD1 (5 bases). The CDR3 loop spans 13 amino acids. V gave up 1 base and J gave up 2 bases, with 5 bases separating them. The V gene's germline CDR1 is SGHTA and CDR2 FQGNSA. The CDR3 DNA follows: TGTGCCAGCAGCTTAGGACAGAACTATGGCTACACCTTC. This codes for CASSLGQNYGYTF.

This chain links TRBV28 with TRBJ2-7; perhaps TRBD2 as D (6 bases). Trimming removed 3 bases from V and 4 bases from J, with 16 bases in between. CDR1 MDHEN and CDR2 SYDVKM come from the germline V gene. The CDR3 length is 15 residues. The DNA of the CDR3 is TGTGCCAGCAGTTTTCCATCTAGCGCCGGGTACGAGCAGTACTTC. It specifies CASSFPSSAGYEQYF.

The chain is built from TRBV4-3 and TRBJ2-1; D is perhaps TRBD2 (6 bases). The CDR3 has 15 amino acids. CDR1 and CDR2 from the germline V gene are LGHNA and YSLEER. V dropped 1 base and J dropped 8 bases, with 15 bases sitting between them. The CDR3 DNA sequence: TGCGCCAGCAGCCAAGGTCTAGCGTTTAGGGATGAGCAGTTCTTC. Amino acid sequence: CASSQGLAFRDEQFF.

The V call is TRBV5-6, the J call TRBJ2-2; D is ambiguous. V was pared by 2 bases and J by 6 bases, with 5 bases between. Germline CDR1 is SGHDT and CDR2 is YYEEEE. CDR3 length: 12 amino acids. The CDR3 bases are TGTGCCAGCAGCTTTATAGCCGGGGAGCTGTTTTTT. It encodes CASSFIAGELFF.

V and J are TRBV5-6 and TRBJ1-1; D is undetermined. V dropped 3 bases and J dropped 6 bases, with 15 bases sitting between them. The CDR3 has 14 residues. The V gene's germline CDR1 is SGHDT and CDR2 YYEEEE. The CDR3 DNA is TGTGCCAGCAGCTATGGGCCGCGCGTCCCTGAAGCTTTCTTT. This sequence encodes CASSYGPRVPEAFF.

The chain joins TRBV7-2 to TRBJ2-7; 8 bases fit TRBD1. CDR1 and CDR2 (germline): SGHTA, FQGNSA. The ends lost 5 bases at V and 2 bases at J; junction bases unmatched: 8. This CDR3 has 15 amino acids. The CDR3 DNA reads as TGTGCCAGCAGCCCCCGACAGGGACAGGCCTACGAGCAGTACTTC. This sequence encodes CASSPRQGQAYEQYF.

The chain joins TRBV7-2 to TRBJ2-5; 14 nucleotides agree with TRBD2. The CDR3 is made up of 16 amino acids. Trimming at V came to 5 bases and at J to 4 bases, leaving 6 bases not matched to a gene. Germline V gene sequence: CDR1 SGHTA, CDR2 FQGNSA. CDR3: CASSERLAGGLETQYF. The CDR3, as DNA: TGTGCCAGCAGCGAAAGACTAGCGGGGGGGCTAGAGACCCAGTACTTC.

V is TRBV4-2 and J is TRBJ1-3, with D perhaps matching TRBD1 (5 bases). CDR3 length: 16 residues. Germline V gene sequence: CDR1 LGHNA, CDR2 YNFKEQ. Trimming removed 0 bases from V and 3 bases from J, with 12 bases in between. The CDR3 sequence is CASSQDLGRVGNTIYF. The CDR3 DNA follows: TGTGCCAGCAGCCAAGATCTGGGCAGGGTTGGAAACACCATATATTTT.

The chain has TRBV10-3 and TRBJ2-1; maybe TRBD2 (5 bases). The CDR3 is 16 residues long. The V gene lost 0 bases and the J gene lost 5 bases, with 14 bases spanning the gap. Germline V lookup: CDR1 ENHRY, CDR2 SYGVKD. The DNA of the CDR3 is TGTGCCATCAGTGAGTCGTGGCTAGCTGGGGACAATGAGCAGTTCTTC. Translating gives CAISESWLAGDNEQFF.

V and J are TRBV13 and TRBJ1-2; a possible D gene is TRBD1 (5 bases). This CDR3 has 13 residues. Germline loops: CDR1 PRHDT, CDR2 FYEKMQ (reference sequence). Trimming pared 1 base from V and 7 bases from J, leaving 10 bases between. The DNA for the CDR3 is TGTGCCAGCAGCTTAGCGAGGGACTCTGGCTACACCTTC. Translation: CASSLARDSGYTF.

CDR3 amino acids: CASSTSGATQETQYF. In DNA form, the CDR3 reads TGTGCCAGCAGTACGAGCGGGGCGACCCAAGAGACCCAGTACTTC. This chain joins TRBV9 and TRBJ2-5; 7 bases fit TRBD2. Germline assignment: CDR1 SGDLS and CDR2 YYNGEE. V shed 5 bases, J shed 1 base, and the junction held 8 bases outside the gene matches. The length of the CDR3 is 15 residues.

This chain joins TRBV7-2 and TRBJ1-4, with D possibly being TRBD1 (6 bases). Trimming took 5 bases from V and 5 from J, leaving 12 bases between them. The germline V gene encodes CDR1 SGHTA and CDR2 FQGNSA. CDR3 length: 14 amino acids. The CDR3 sequence is CASSRGQQNEKLFF. The CDR3, as DNA: TGTGCCAGCAGCCGAGGACAGCAAAATGAAAAACTGTTTTTT.

The chain carries TRBV9 and TRBJ2-3; 8 bases fit TRBD2. J gave up 2 bases and V 0 bases, and 11 bases lay outside the gene matches. The CDR3 extends over 18 amino acids. Germline assignment: CDR1 SGDLS and CDR2 YYNGEE. CDR3 amino acids: CASSVEPPTGGYTDTQYF. The DNA of the CDR3 is TGTGCCAGCAGCGTAGAGCCCCCCACGGGAGGGTACACAGATACGCAGTATTTT.

The chain has TRBV7-9 and TRBJ2-3; 12 bases fit TRBD2. Germline V gene sequence: CDR1 SEHNR, CDR2 FQNEAQ (reference sequence). Trimming removed 5 bases from V and 4 bases from J; junction bases left unmatched: 1. The CDR3 is 14 amino acids. CDR3 residues: CASSPSGGADTQYF. The DNA of the CDR3 is TGTGCCAGCAGCCCTAGCGGGGGGGCAGATACGCAGTATTTT.

The V call is TRBV28, the J call TRBJ2-7; possible D gene TRBD2, 6 bases. CDR1 and CDR2 (germline): MDHEN, SYDVKM. V lost 6 bases and J 8 bases, leaving 14 bases between the germline ends. The length of the CDR3 is 12 residues. The CDR3 is CASSRGSTQQYF. In DNA, the CDR3 is TGTGCCAGCAGCCGGGGGTCCACCCAGCAGTACTTC.

The rearrangement joins TRBV9 to TRBJ2-6, with a possible D match to TRBD1 (5 bases). Germline CDR1 is SGDLS and CDR2 is YYNGEE. CDR3 length: 14 amino acids. Deletions cut 3 bases from V and 4 bases from J, with 8 bases between. The CDR3 sequence is CASSGQPGANVLTF. CDR3 coding DNA: TGTGCCAGCAGCGGACAGCCGGGGGCCAACGTCCTGACTTTC.

This chain uses TRBV5-1 with TRBJ1-4; D is perhaps TRBD1 (5 bases). Germline V lookup: CDR1 SGHRS, CDR2 YFSETQ. With 1 base removed from V and 11 bases from J, the gap between germline ends came to 15 bases. The CDR3 has 14 amino acids. This CDR3 reads CASSLQIGDSKLFF. The CDR3 DNA sequence: TGCGCCAGCAGCTTGCAAATCGGAGACAGCAAACTGTTTTTT. The full variable domain, in which reference TRBV5-1 and TRBJ1-4 provide the parts outside the CDR3, is KAGVTQTPRYLIKTRGQQVTLSCSPISGHRSVSWYQQTPGQGLQFLFEYFSETQRNKGNFPGRFSGRQFSNSRSEMNVSTLELGDSALYLCASSLQIGDSKLFFGSGTQLSVL.

This chain joins TRBV30 and TRBJ1-1; the match to TRBD1 covers 9 bases. The V gene end was trimmed by 3 bases and the J gene end by 1 base; junction bases not matched to a gene: 12. CDR1 and CDR2 (germline): GTSNPN, SVGIG (reference sequence). This CDR3 has 17 residues. CDR3 amino acids: CAWSKYRGRAANTEAFF. The CDR3 bases are TGTGCCTGGAGCAAATACAGGGGGCGCGCCGCGAACACTGAAGCTTTCTTT.

CDR3 in DNA: TGTGCCAGCAGCCCATTAAAACATGGGCAGTACTTC. As protein: CASSPLKHGQYF. V is TRBV7-9 and J is TRBJ2-7; D unclear. V gave up 5 bases and J gave up 9 bases, with 14 bases separating them. The CDR3 totals 12 residues. The V gene's germline CDR1 is SEHNR and CDR2 FQNEAQ (reference sequence).

This rearrangement joins TRBV30 to TRBJ1-1; TRBD1 might be the D (6 bases). This CDR3 comprises 13 residues. The V gene lost 5 bases and the J gene lost 1 base, with 11 bases spanning the gap. Germline V gene data show CDR1 as GTSNPN and CDR2 as SVGIG (reference sequence). The CDR3 protein is CAWGTRGNTEAFF. In nucleotides, the CDR3 is TGTGCCTGGGGGACACGGGGGAACACTGAAGCTTTCTTT. Variable domain in full (rest from reference TRBV30 and TRBJ1-1): SQTIHQWPATLVQPVGSPLSLECTVEGTSNPNLYWYRQAAGRGLQLLFYSVGIGQISSEVPQNLSASRPQDRQFILSSKKLLLSDSGFYLCAWGTRGNTEAFFGQGTRLTVV.